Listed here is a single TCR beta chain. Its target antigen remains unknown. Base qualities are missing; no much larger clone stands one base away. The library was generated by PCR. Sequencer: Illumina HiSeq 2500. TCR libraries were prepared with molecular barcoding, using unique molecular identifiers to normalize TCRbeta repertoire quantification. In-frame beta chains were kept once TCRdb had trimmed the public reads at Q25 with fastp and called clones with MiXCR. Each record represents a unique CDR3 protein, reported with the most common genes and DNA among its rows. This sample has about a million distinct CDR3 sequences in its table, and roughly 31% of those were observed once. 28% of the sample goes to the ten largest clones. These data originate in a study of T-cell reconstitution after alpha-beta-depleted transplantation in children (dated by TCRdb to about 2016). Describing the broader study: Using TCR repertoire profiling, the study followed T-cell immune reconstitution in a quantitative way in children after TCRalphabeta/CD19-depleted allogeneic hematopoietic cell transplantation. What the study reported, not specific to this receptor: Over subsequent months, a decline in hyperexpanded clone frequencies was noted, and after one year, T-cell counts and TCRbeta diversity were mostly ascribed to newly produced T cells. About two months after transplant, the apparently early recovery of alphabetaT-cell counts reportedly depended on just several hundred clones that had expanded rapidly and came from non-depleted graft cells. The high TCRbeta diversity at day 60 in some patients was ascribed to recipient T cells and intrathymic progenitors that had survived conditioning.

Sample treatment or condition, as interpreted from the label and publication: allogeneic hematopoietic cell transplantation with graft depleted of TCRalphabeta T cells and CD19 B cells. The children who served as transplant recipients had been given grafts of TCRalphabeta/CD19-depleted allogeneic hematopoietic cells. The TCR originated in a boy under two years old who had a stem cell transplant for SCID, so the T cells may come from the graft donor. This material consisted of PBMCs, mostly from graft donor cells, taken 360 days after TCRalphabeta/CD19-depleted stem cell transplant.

The CDR3 has the sequence CSVEASSGGTDTQYF. In nucleotide form, the sequence is TGCAGCGTTGAAGCGTCTAGCGGGGGAACAGATACGCAGTATTTT. The rearrangement joined TRBV29-1 to TRBJ2-3; 10 central nucleotides agree with TRBD2. From its cysteine to its phenylalanine, the CDR3 spans 15 amino acids. Only the CDR3 DNA is retained, 45 bases long and in frame from the first base. The germline V gene gives CDR1 as SQVTM and CDR2 as ANQGSEA. The V end gives up 1 base and the J end 3 bases, leaving 4 bases in the junction not matched to a gene.